This is a list of T cell receptor beta chains from one sample in a study of T cells in Graves' hyperthyroidism and ophthalmopathy. A single record per CDR3 protein comes from TCRdb applying MiXCR to the multiplex PCR reads. The sample includes about 350,000 distinct CDR3 sequences, about 14% of them seen just once. Sequencing was done on a sample of blood. These receptors all come from a woman aged 25 to 39 with Graves' hyperthyroidism. The CDR3 runs from the conserved cysteine through the conserved F or W. Fields, in order: D gene, V gene, clone size, J gene, CDR3 protein, CDR3 DNA. D genes are given only for firm matches. Where a row states a size, it is once, few, many or the class of an expanded clone; other rows omit it.

>-|TRBV28|many|TRBJ1-6
CASKDSGFLPLHF
TGTGCCAGCAAAGACAGCGGATTTTTACCCCTCCACTTT
>-|TRBV28|many|TRBJ1-1
CASSLYGTDTEAFF
TGTGCCAGCAGTTTATATGGGACCGACACTGAAGCTTTCTTT
>TRBD2|TRBV20-1|-|TRBJ2-3
CSASRLGGNLDTQYF
TGCAGTGCTAGTCGTCTCGGGGGGAACTTAGATACGCAGTATTTT
>-|TRBV6-1|few|TRBJ1-2
CALRDTNYGYTF
TGTGCCTTACGGGACACTAACTATGGCTACACCTTC
>-|TRBV9|few|TRBJ2-1
CASAIGFGQIDEQFF
TGTGCCAGTGCCATTGGATTCGGCCAAATCGATGAGCAGTTCTTC
>TRBD2|TRBV6-1|few|TRBJ2-5
CASSDAGGRRETQYF
TGTGCCAGCAGTGATGCGGGGGGGAGGCGAGAGACCCAGTACTTC
>TRBD1|TRBV28|few|TRBJ2-7
CASSSPGGQGAYEQYF
TGTGCCAGCAGTAGTCCTGGAGGACAGGGGGCCTACGAGCAGTACTTC
>-|TRBV14|-|TRBJ2-2
CASSQVEWWRPTGELFF
TGTGCCAGCAGCCAAGTCGAGTGGTGGCGGCCTACCGGGGAGCTGTTTTTT
>-|TRBV28|-|TRBJ2-3
CASSFVGFKYF
TGTGCCAGCAGTTTTGTCGGGTTTAAGTATTTT
>-|TRBV28|many|TRBJ1-5
CASHPPGRSSNQPQHF
TGTGCCAGCCACCCCCCGGGACGGAGTAGCAATCAGCCCCAGCATTTT
>-|TRBV7-9|many|TRBJ2-2
CASSRLINTGELFF
TGTGCCAGCAGCCGACTGATAAACACCGGGGAGCTGTTTTTT
>-|TRBV20-1|many|TRBJ2-5
CSGQNQETQYF
TGCAGTGGTCAGAACCAAGAGACCCAGTACTTC
>-|TRBV29-1|many|TRBJ2-3
CSVEERPQDTQYF
TGCAGCGTTGAAGAAAGGCCCCAGGATACGCAGTATTTT
>-|TRBV7-9|few|TRBJ2-7
CASSSPSTPGRSYEQYF
TGTGCCAGCAGCTCCCCCTCCACGCCAGGGAGGTCCTACGAGCAGTACTTC
>TRBD2|TRBV12-3/TRBV12-4|many|TRBJ2-4
CASTKRAGGLAKNIQYF
TGTGCCAGCACGAAAAGAGCGGGAGGGCTAGCCAAAAACATTCAGTACTTC
>-|TRBV11-2|-|TRBJ2-7
CASTVDRLREQYF
TGTGCCAGCACTGTCGACAGGTTACGCGAGCAGTACTTC
>-|TRBV10-3|-|TRBJ1-1
CATGQGLMNTEAFF
TGTGCCACTGGGCAGGGGCTGATGAACACTGAAGCTTTCTTT
>TRBD1|TRBV29-1|many|TRBJ1-4
CSVGGGAGEKLFF
TGCAGCGTTGGAGGGGGCGCGGGGGAAAAACTGTTTTTT
>TRBD1|TRBV19|-|TRBJ1-5
CASSKPGQGNQPQHF
TGTGCCAGTAGTAAGCCGGGACAGGGCAATCAGCCCCAGCATTTT
>-|TRBV13|many|TRBJ2-2
CASSSSRDTGELFF
TGTGCCAGCAGCTCTAGCCGGGACACCGGGGAGCTGTTTTTT
>-|TRBV27|many|TRBJ1-2
CASSPETLQGPDGYTF
TGTGCCAGCAGTCCAGAAACCTTGCAGGGACCTGATGGCTACACCTTC
>TRBD2|TRBV12-3/TRBV12-4|many|TRBJ2-1
CASSLVAGAAEQFF
TGTGCCAGCAGTTTGGTAGCGGGAGCCGCTGAGCAGTTCTTC
>-|TRBV28|many|TRBJ2-1
CASSPPRVHEQFF
TGTGCCAGCAGCCCCCCCCGGGTCCATGAGCAGTTCTTC
>-|TRBV20-1|-|TRBJ2-5
CSASGSQETQYF
TGCAGTGCTAGCGGGAGTCAAGAGACCCAGTACTTC
>-|TRBV28|many|TRBJ2-5
CASSLSPRETQYF
TGTGCCAGCAGTTTATCCCCCCGGGAGACCCAGTACTTC
>-|TRBV20-1|many|TRBJ2-5
CSAIETGQETQYF
TGCAGTGCCATTGAAACGGGGCAAGAGACCCAGTACTTC
>-|TRBV20-1|many|TRBJ2-3
CSARRDTQYF
TGCAGTGCTAGGAGGGATACGCAGTATTTT
>-|TRBV29-1|many|TRBJ1-1
CSVEPPGDTEAFF
TGCAGCGTTGAACCCCCAGGGGACACTGAAGCTTTCTTT
>TRBD2|TRBV11-3|-|TRBJ2-7
CASSLDRTSGKEQYF
TGTGCCAGCAGCTTAGATCGGACTAGCGGCAAAGAGCAGTACTTC
>-|TRBV2|few|TRBJ1-3
CASSGDFGNTIYF
TGTGCCAGCAGTGGGGACTTTGGAAACACCATATATTTT
>TRBD2|TRBV7-2|many|TRBJ2-3
CASSLEGTGLASDTQYF
TGTGCCAGCAGCTTAGAAGGAACCGGACTAGCGAGCGATACGCAGTATTTT
>-|TRBV12-3/TRBV12-4|many|TRBJ2-2
CASAQGQTSGTGELFF
TGTGCCAGCGCTCAGGGGCAGACATCGGGCACCGGGGAGCTGTTTTTT
>-|TRBV6-4|-|TRBJ2-5
CASSDSEETQYF
TGTGCCAGCAGTGACTCTGAGGAGACCCAGTACTTC
>-|TRBV5-4|few|TRBJ1-1
CASSRLVGGTMNTEAFF
TGTGCCAGCAGCCGCCTCGTAGGGGGGACCATGAACACTGAAGCTTTCTTT
>TRBD1|TRBV2|many|TRBJ2-7
CASSGQGETYEQYF
TGTGCCAGCAGTGGACAGGGCGAAACCTACGAGCAGTACTTC
>-|TRBV15|many|TRBJ2-2
CATSSPHAGELFF
TGTGCCACCAGCAGCCCCCATGCCGGGGAGCTGTTTTTT
>TRBD1|TRBV6-6|many|TRBJ1-2
CASSYSGQEYGYTF
TGTGCCAGCAGTTACTCAGGACAGGAATATGGCTACACCTTC
>-|TRBV19|many|TRBJ1-5
CASKGGTLVGNQPQHF
TGTGCCAGTAAGGGAGGCACCCTAGTGGGCAATCAGCCCCAGCATTTT
>TRBD1|TRBV6-1|few|TRBJ2-3
CATMGEGAFFLDTQYF
TGTGCCACCATGGGAGAGGGGGCCTTCTTCCTGGATACGCAGTATTTT
>-|TRBV28|many|TRBJ2-3
CASSLPALKVTDTQYF
TGTGCCAGCAGTTTGCCAGCCCTAAAGGTCACAGATACGCAGTATTTT
>-|TRBV11-2|-|TRBJ1-2
CASRIRDFANYGYTF
TGTGCCAGCAGGATACGGGACTTCGCTAACTATGGCTACACCTTC
>TRBD1|TRBV7-9|many|TRBJ2-3
CASSHTSWGQGTDTQYF
TGTGCCAGCAGCCACACTAGCTGGGGACAGGGGACAGATACGCAGTATTTT
>-|TRBV27|-|TRBJ2-1
CASSLGIGGRSSYNEQFF
TGTGCCAGCAGTTTAGGGATCGGGGGAAGGAGCTCCTACAATGAGCAGTTCTTC